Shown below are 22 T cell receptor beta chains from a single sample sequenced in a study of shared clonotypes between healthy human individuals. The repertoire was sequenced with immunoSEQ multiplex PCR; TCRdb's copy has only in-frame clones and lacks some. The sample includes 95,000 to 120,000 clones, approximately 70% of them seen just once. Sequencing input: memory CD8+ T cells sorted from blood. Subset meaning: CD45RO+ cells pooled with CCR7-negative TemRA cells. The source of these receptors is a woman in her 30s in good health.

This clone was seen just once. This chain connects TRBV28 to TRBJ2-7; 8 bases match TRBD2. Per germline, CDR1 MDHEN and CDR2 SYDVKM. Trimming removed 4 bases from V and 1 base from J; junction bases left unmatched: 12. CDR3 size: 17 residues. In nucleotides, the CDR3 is TGTGCCAGCAGTTCCCAAGGAGTAGCGGGGACATCCTACGAGCAGTACTTC. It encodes CASSSQGVAGTSYEQYF.

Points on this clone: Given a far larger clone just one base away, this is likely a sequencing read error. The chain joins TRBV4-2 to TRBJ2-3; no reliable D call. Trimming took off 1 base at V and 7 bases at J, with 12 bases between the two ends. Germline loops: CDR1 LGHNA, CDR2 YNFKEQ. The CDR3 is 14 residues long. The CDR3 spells CASSQGLESNTQYF. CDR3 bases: TGTGCCAGCAGCCAAGGGCTAGAATCTAATACGCAGTATTTT.

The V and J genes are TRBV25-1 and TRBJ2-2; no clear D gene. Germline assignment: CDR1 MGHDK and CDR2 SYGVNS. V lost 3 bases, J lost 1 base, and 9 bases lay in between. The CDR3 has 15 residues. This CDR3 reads CASSEFRWNTGELFF. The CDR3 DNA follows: TGTGCCAGCAGTGAGTTTAGGTGGAACACCGGGGAGCTGTTTTTT.

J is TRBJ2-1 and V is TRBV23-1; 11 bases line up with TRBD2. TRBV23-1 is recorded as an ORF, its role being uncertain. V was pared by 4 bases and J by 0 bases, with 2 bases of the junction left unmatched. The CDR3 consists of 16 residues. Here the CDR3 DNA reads TGCGCCAGCAGTCCAGGGACTAGCGGCTCCTACAATGAGCAGTTCTTC. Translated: CASSPGTSGSYNEQFF.

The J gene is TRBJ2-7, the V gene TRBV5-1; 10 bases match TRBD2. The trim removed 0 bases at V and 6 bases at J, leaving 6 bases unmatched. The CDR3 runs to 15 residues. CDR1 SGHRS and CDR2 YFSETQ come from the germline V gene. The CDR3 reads CASSLGLAGESEQYF. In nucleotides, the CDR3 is TGCGCCAGCAGCTTGGGGCTAGCGGGAGAAAGCGAGCAGTACTTC.

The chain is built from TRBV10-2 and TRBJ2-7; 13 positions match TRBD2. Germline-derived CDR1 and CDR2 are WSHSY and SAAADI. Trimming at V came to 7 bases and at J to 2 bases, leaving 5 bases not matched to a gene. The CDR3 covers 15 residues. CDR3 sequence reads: CASNGLAGVPYEQYF. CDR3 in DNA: TGCGCCAGCAACGGACTAGCGGGAGTACCCTACGAGCAGTACTTC.

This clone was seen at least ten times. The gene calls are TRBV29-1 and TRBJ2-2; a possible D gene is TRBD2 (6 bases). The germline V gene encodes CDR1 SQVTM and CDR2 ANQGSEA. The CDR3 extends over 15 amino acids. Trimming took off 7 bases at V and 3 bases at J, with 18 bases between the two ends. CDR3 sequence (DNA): TGCAGCGCTAAACTCGGTCCGGGGGACACCGGGGAGCTGTTTTTT. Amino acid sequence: CSAKLGPGDTGELFF.

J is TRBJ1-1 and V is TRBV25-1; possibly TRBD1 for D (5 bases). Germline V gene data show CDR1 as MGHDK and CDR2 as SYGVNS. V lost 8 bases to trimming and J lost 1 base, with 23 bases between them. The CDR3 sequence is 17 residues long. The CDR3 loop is CASETSRDPIPNTEAFF. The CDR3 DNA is TGTGCCAGCGAAACGAGCCGGGACCCGATACCGAACACTGAAGCTTTCTTT.

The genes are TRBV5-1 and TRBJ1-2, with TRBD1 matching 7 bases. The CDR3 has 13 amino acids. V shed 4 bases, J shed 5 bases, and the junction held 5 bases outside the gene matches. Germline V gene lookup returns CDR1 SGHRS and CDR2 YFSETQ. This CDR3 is CASSLRDRYGYTF. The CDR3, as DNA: TGCGCCAGCAGCCTCCGGGACAGATATGGCTACACCTTC.

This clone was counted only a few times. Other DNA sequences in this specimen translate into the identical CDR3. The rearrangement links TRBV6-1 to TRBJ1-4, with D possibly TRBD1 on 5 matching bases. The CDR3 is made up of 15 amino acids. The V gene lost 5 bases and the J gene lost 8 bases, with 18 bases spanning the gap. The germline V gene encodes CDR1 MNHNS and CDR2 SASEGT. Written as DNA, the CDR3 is TGTGCCAGCAGTCCGGGGCCCGCAACGAACGAAAAACTGTTTTTT. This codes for CASSPGPATNEKLFF.

The CDR3 sequence is CASSSRATATYEQYF. CDR3 nucleotide sequence: TGTGCCAGCAGCTCAAGAGCGACAGCCACCTACGAGCAGTACTTC. The rearrangement uses TRBV7-2 and TRBJ2-7; a possible D gene is TRBD1 (5 bases). The germline CDR1 and CDR2 sequences are SGHTA and FQGNSA. The CDR3 runs to 15 residues. Trimming left V 4 bases short and J 2 bases short, with 15 bases between.

The CDR3 nucleotides are TGTGCCAGCAGTGAATATACGCGGAGCATCGATACGCAGTATTTT. It specifies CASSEYTRSIDTQYF. V and J are TRBV25-1 and TRBJ2-3; D not resolved. Germline CDR1 reads MGHDK; CDR2 reads SYGVNS. V lost 0 bases and J lost 6, with 13 bases in between. The CDR3 length is 15 residues.

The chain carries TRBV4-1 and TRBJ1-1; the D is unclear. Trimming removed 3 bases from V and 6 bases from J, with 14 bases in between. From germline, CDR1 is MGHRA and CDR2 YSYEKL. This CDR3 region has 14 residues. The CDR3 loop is CASSHRFLDPEAFF. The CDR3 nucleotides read TGCGCCAGCAGCCACAGGTTTTTGGACCCTGAAGCTTTCTTT.

The CDR3 DNA sequence: TGTGCCAGCAGCTTGGACCTTGAACTAGCGGGAGAAATTCCCCACGAGCAGTACTTC. Protein: CASSLDLELAGEIPHEQYF. The chain recombines TRBV7-9 with TRBJ2-7, with 11 bases identical to TRBD2. This CDR3 contains 19 residues. Trimming took 3 bases from V and 5 from J; bases not matched to a gene: 18. Germline values: CDR1 SEHNR, CDR2 FQNEAQ (reference sequence). The full variable domain, completed using reference TRBV7-9 and TRBJ2-7, is DTGVSQNPRHKITKRGQNVTFRCDPISEHNRLYWYRQTLGQGPEFLTYFQNEAQLEKSRLLSDRFSAERPKGSFSTLEIQRTEQGDSAMYLCASSLDLELAGEIPHEQYFGPGTRLTVT.

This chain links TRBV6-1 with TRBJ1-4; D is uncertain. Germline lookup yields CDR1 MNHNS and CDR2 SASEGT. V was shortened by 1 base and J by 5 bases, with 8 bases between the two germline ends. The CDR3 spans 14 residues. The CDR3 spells CASSEGQENEKLFF. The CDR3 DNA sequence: TGTGCCAGCAGTGAAGGGCAGGAGAATGAAAAACTGTTTTTT.

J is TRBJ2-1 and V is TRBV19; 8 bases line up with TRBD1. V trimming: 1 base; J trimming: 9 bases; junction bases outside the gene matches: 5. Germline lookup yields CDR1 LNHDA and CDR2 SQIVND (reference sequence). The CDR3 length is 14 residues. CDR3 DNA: TGTGCCAGTAGTATAGCGGCAGGGGGCAGTGAGCAGTTCTTC. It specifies CASSIAAGGSEQFF.

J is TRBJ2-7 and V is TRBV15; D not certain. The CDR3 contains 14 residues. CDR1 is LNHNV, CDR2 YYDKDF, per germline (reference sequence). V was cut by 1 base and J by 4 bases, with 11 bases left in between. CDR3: CATSRGLRQYEQYF. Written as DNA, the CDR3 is TGTGCCACCAGCAGAGGGCTAAGACAATACGAGCAGTACTTC.

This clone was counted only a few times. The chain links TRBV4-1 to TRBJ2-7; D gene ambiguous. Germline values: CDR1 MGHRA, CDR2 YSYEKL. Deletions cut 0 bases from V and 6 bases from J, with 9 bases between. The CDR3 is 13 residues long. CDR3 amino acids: CASSQEVVSEQYF. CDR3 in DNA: TGCGCCAGCAGCCAAGAAGTGGTTTCCGAGCAGTACTTC.

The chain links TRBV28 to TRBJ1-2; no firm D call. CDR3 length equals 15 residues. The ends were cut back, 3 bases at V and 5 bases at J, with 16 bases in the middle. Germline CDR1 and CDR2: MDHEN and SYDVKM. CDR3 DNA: TGTGCCAGCAGTTTTTGGTGGGCGGCGGGGTATGGCTACACCTTC. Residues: CASSFWWAAGYGYTF.

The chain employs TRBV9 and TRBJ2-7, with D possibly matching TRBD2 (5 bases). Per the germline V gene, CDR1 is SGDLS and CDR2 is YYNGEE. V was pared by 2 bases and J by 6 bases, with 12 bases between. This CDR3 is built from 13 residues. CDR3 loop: CASSVLTEAEQYF. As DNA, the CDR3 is TGTGCCAGCAGCGTTTTGACGGAGGCCGAGCAGTACTTC.

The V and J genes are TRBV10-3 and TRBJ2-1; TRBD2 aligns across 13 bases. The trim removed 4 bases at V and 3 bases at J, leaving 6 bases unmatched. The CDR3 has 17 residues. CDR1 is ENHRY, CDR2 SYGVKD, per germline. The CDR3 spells CAISGGTSGNLYNEQFF. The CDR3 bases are TGTGCCATCAGTGGGGGGACTAGCGGGAACCTCTACAATGAGCAGTTCTTC.

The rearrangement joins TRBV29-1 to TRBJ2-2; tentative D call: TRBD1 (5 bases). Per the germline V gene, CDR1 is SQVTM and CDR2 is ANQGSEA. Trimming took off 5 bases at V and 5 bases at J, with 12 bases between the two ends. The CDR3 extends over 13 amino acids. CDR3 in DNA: TGCAGCGTTAAGTCCCCAGGGACCGGGGAGCTGTTTTTT. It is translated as CSVKSPGTGELFF.